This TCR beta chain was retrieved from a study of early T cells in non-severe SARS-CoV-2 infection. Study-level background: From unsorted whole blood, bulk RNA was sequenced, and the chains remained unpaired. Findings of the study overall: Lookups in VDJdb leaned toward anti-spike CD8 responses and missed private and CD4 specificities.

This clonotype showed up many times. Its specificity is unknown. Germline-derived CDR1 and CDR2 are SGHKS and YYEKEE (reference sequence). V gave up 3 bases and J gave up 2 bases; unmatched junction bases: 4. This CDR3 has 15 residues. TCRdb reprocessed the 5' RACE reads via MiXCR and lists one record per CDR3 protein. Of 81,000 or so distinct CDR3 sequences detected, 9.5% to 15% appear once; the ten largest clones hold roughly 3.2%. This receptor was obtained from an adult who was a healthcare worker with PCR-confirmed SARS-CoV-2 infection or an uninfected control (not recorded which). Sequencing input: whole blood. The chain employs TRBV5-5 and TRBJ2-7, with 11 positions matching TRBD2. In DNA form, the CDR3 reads TGTGCCAGCAGCTCGGGACTAGCGGTTGCCTACGAGCAGTACTTC. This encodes CASSSGLAVAYEQYF.